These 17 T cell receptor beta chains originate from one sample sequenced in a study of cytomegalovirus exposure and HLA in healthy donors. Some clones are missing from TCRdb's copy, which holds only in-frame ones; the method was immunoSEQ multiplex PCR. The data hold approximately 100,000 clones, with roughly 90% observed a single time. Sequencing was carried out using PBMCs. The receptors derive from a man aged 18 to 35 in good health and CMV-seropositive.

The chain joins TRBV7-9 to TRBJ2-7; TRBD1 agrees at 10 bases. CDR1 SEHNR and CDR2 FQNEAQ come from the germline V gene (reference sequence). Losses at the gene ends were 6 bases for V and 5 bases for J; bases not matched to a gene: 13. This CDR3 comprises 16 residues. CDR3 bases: TGTGCCAGCAGGACTCAACCGGGACAGGGGTCTCACGAGCAGTACTTC. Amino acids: CASRTQPGQGSHEQYF. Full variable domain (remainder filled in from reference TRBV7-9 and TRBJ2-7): DTGVSQNPRHKITKRGQNVTFRCDPISEHNRLYWYRQTLGQGPEFLTYFQNEAQLEKSRLLSDRFSAERPKGSFSTLEIQRTEQGDSAMYLCASRTQPGQGSHEQYFGPGTRLTVT.

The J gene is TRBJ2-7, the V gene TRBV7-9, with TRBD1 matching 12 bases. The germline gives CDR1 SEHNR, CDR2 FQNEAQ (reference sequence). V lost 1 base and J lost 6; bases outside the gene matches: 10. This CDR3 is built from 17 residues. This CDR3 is CASSLGPDRDRGREQYF. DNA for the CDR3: TGTGCCAGCAGCTTAGGGCCGGACCGGGACAGGGGGCGCGAGCAGTACTTC.

The CDR3 protein is CASQTGVNQPQHF. In DNA, the CDR3 is TGTGCCAGTCAAACAGGAGTCAATCAGCCCCAGCATTTT. The genes are TRBV5-8 and TRBJ1-5, with a tentative D call TRBD1 (5 bases). V was cut by 8 bases and J by 3 bases, with 12 bases left in between. The CDR3 has 13 amino acids. Germline V gene data show CDR1 as SGHTS and CDR2 as YDEGEE. Full variable domain (rest looked up from reference TRBV5-8 and TRBJ1-5): EAGVTQSPTHLIKTRGQQATLRCSPISGHTSVYWYQQALGLGLQFLLWYDEGEERNRGNFPPRFSGRQFPNYSSELNVNALELEDSALYLCASQTGVNQPQHFGDGTRLSIL.

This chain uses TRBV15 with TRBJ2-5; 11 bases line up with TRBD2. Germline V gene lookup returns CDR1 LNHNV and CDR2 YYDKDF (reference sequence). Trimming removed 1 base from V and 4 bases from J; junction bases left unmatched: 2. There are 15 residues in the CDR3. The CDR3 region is CATSRVLAGGETQYF. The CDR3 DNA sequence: TGTGCCACCAGCAGAGTCCTAGCGGGAGGAGAGACCCAGTACTTC.

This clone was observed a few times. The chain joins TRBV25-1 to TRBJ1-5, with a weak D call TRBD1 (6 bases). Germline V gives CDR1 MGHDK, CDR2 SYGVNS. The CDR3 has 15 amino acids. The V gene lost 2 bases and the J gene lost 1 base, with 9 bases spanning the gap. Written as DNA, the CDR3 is TGTGCCAGCAGTGAAACAGGGAAGAGCAATCAGCCCCAGCATTTT. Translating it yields CASSETGKSNQPQHF.

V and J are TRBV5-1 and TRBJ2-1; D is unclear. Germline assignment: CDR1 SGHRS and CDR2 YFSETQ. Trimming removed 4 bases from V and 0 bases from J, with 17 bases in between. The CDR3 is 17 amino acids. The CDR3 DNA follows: TGCGCCAGCAGCACCAGATTTTCAGCGAGCTCCTACAATGAGCAGTTCTTC. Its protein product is CASSTRFSASSYNEQFF.

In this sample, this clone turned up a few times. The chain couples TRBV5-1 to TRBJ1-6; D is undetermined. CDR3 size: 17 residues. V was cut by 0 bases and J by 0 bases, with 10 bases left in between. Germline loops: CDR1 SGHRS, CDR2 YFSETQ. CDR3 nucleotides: TGCGCCAGCAGCTTGGCCGCCCCGAGCTCCTATAATTCACCCCTCCACTTT. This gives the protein CASSLAAPSSYNSPLHF.

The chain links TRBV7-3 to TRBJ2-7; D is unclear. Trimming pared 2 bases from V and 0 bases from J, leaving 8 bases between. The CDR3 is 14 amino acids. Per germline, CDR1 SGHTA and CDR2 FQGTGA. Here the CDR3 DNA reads TGTGCCAGCAGCTTATCACCTAGCTCCTACGAGCAGTACTTC. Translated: CASSLSPSSYEQYF.

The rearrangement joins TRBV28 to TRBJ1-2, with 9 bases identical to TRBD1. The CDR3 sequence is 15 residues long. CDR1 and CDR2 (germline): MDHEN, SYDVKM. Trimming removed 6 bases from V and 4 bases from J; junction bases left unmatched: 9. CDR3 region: CASRPGQGFIYGYTF. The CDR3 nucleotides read TGTGCCAGCAGGCCTGGACAGGGGTTTATCTATGGCTACACCTTC.

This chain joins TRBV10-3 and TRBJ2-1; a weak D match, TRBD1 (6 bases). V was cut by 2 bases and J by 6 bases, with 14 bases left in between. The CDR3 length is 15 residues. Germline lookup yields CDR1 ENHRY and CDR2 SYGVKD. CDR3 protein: CAISERQGRVNEQFF. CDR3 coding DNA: TGTGCCATCAGTGAGCGCCAGGGGAGAGTCAATGAGCAGTTCTTC.

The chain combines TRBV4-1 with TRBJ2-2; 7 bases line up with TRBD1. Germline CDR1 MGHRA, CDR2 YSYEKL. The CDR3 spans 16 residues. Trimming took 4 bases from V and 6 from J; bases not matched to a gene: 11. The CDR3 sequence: CASSRPPGQSAGELFF. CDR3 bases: TGCGCCAGCAGCCGACCTCCGGGACAGAGTGCCGGGGAGCTGTTTTTT.

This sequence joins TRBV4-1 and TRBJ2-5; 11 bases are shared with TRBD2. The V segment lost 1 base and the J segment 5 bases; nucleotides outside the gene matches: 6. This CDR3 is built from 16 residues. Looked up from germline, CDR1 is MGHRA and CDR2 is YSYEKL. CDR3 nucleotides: TGCGCCAGCAGCCAAGTAGCGGGGGGGCGAGATGAGACCCAGTACTTC. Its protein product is CASSQVAGGRDETQYF.

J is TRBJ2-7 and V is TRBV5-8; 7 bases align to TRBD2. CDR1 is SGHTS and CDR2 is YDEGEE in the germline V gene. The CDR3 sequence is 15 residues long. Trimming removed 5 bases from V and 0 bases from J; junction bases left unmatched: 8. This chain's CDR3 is CASSLLALSSYEQYF. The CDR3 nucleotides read TGTGCCAGCAGTTTACTAGCGCTGAGCTCCTACGAGCAGTACTTC.

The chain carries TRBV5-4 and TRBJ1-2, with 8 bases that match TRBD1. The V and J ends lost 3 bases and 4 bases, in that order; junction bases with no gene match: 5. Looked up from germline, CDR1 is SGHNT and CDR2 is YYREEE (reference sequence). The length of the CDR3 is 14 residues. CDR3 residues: CASSSDRGTYGYTF. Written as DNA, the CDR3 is TGTGCCAGCAGCTCTGACAGGGGTACCTATGGCTACACCTTC.

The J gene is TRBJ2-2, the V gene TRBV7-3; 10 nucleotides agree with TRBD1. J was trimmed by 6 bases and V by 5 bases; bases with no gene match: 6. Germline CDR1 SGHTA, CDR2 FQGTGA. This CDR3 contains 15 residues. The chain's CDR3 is CASSRTGGNAGELFF. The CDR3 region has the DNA TGTGCCAGCAGCCGGACAGGGGGTAATGCCGGGGAGCTGTTTTTT.

Here the CDR3 reads CSVGHPDEQFF. In DNA, the CDR3 is TGCAGCGTAGGACACCCCGATGAGCAGTTCTTC. The chain combines TRBV29-1 with TRBJ2-1, with D possibly matching TRBD1 (5 bases). Trimming left V 6 bases short and J 8 bases short, with 11 bases between. The CDR3 runs to 11 residues. Germline loops: CDR1 SQVTM, CDR2 ANQGSEA.

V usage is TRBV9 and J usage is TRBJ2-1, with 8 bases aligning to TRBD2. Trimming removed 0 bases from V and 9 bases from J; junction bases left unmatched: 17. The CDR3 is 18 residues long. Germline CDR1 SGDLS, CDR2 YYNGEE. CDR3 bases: TGTGCCAGCAGCGTAGAGTTAGTTTTAACTAGCGGAGGTGGTGAGCAGTTCTTC. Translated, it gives CASSVELVLTSGGGEQFF.